The text below deals with one T cell receptor (beta chain). The data were taken from a study of cytomegalovirus exposure and HLA in healthy donors. The CDR3 has 13 residues. The germline V gene encodes CDR1 MNHNS and CDR2 SASEGT. Trimming took off 2 bases at V and 6 bases at J, with 5 bases between the two ends. PCR used 60 Vbeta primers and 13 Jbeta primers. This table comes from immunoSEQ multiplex PCR, and its TCRdb copy is limited to in-frame clones, with some not included. Of about 140,000 clones detected, around 80% appear once; the ten largest clones hold about 3.2%. The chain carries TRBV6-1 and TRBJ1-6; unclear D gene. Sequences were obtained from PBMCs. The sequence was collected from a man between 18 and 29 years old in good health and CMV-seropositive. The CDR3 nucleotides read TGTGCCAGCAGTGAACTAAGTAATTCACCCCTCCACTTT. It specifies CASSELSNSPLHF.